A selection of T cell receptor beta chains follows, all from one sample in a study of cytomegalovirus exposure and HLA in healthy donors. Here immunoSEQ multiplex PCR was the method, and the copy in TCRdb shows in-frame clones only, minus some. Of 130,000 to 150,000 clones in the sample, about 80% were seen once. The specimen was PBMCs. The receptors shown here come from a female donor in good health and CMV-seronegative. The CDR3 runs from the conserved cysteine through the conserved F or W. D genes are given only for firm matches. Only part of the rows carry a size: once, few, many, or a class if the clone is expanded.

v_gene	len	j_gene	abundance	d_gene	CDR3nt	CDR3aa
TRBV28	18	TRBJ1-5	-	-	TGTGCCAGCAGTGTCCGGGATGGACGGCTAATGGTATTACAGCCCCAGCATTTT	CASSVRDGRLMVLQPQHF
TRBV4-1	17	TRBJ1-2	-	-	TGCGCCAGCAGCCTAGTACCGGTTCCCGGGACAACGGATGGCTACACCTTC	CASSLVPVPGTTDGYTF
TRBV29-1	12	TRBJ2-1	-	TRBD2	TGCAGCGGGCGTGTAGCGGGGGTTCGGCAGTTCTTC	CSGRVAGVRQFF
TRBV4-1	15	TRBJ2-7	few	TRBD2	TGCGCCAGCAGCCAAGCAGCGGGAGGGACCTACGAGCAGTACTTC	CASSQAAGGTYEQYF
TRBV18	16	TRBJ2-1	-	TRBD2	TGTGCCAGCTCACCCGTCTCGGGCGGGAGGGCCTCTGAGCAGTTCTTC	CASSPVSGGRASEQFF
TRBV5-6	16	TRBJ2-2	-	TRBD1	TGTGCCAGCAGCTTGAGAGGGGGCGCGGGCACCGGGGAGCTGTTTTTT	CASSLRGGAGTGELFF
TRBV18	12	TRBJ2-7	-	-	TGTGCCAGCTCACCGGGCAGCTACGAGCAGTACTTC	CASSPGSYEQYF
TRBV7-9	14	TRBJ2-1	-	-	TGTGCCAGCAGCTTAGCAGCGGCCTACAATGAGCAGTTCTTC	CASSLAAAYNEQFF
TRBV15	13	TRBJ1-5	-	-	TGTGCCACCAGAGCTCAGGAAAATCAGCCCCAGCATTTT	CATRAQENQPQHF
TRBV28	17	TRBJ1-5	-	TRBD1	TGTGCCAGCAGTACTCGGCAGGGGACAGGGAAAAATCAGCCCCAGCATTTT	CASSTRQGTGKNQPQHF
TRBV19	13	TRBJ2-5	once	TRBD2	TGTGCCAGTAGTATTAGCGGGCTGGAGACCCAGTACTTC	CASSISGLETQYF
TRBV4-3	17	TRBJ1-5	few	-	TGCGCCAGCAGCCAAGATCGTGGGGCCAGGACCAATCAGCCCCAGCATTTT	CASSQDRGARTNQPQHF
TRBV4-1	17	TRBJ2-5	-	TRBD1	TGCGCCAGCAGCCTTCTTCCGACAGGGCCCCCCCAAGAGACCCAGTACTTC	CASSLLPTGPPQETQYF
TRBV30	16	TRBJ1-4	few	TRBD1	TGTGCCTGGAGTATGGACAGGGGAGTGGGTAATGAAAAACTGTTTTTT	CAWSMDRGVGNEKLFF
TRBV15	16	TRBJ2-7	-	-	TGTGCCACCAGCAGAGATCTGGCTGGCAGCTCCTACGAGCAGTACTTC	CATSRDLAGSSYEQYF
TRBV7-9	16	TRBJ1-1	-	TRBD1	TGTTCCAGCAGCCTCGGAATGACAGGGAACGAGAACGCAGCTTTCTTT	CSSSLGMTGNENAAFF